The entry below gives a single T cell receptor beta chain sequence along with its context. Its target is not known. V was shortened by 6 bases and J by 4 bases, with 15 bases between the two germline ends. The CDR3 consists of 14 residues. The germline gives CDR1 LNHDA, CDR2 SQIVND (reference sequence). This specimen comes from a study of cytomegalovirus exposure and HLA in healthy donors. About the research overall: A previous analysis identified fewer than 130 million unique TCR beta sequences derived from some 200 million T cells.

Study-wide findings and caveats: Over 150 TCR beta chains were listed as cytomegalovirus-associated. An observed cluster of highly shared sequence variants was recorded as a likely sequencing artifact.

PCR used 60 Vbeta primers and 13 Jbeta primers. The table came from immunoSEQ multiplex PCR; TCRdb's copy has only in-frame clones and leaves some out. Of about 180,000 clones listed, around three quarters are singletons. The chain links TRBV19 to TRBJ2-5; no clear D. Sequenced input: PBMCs. This sequence was found in a man aged 35-49 years in good health and CMV-seronegative. CDR3 nucleotide sequence: TGTGCCAGTAGCAAACCCGAGGAATTAGAGACCCAGTACTTC. Translation gives CASSKPEELETQYF.